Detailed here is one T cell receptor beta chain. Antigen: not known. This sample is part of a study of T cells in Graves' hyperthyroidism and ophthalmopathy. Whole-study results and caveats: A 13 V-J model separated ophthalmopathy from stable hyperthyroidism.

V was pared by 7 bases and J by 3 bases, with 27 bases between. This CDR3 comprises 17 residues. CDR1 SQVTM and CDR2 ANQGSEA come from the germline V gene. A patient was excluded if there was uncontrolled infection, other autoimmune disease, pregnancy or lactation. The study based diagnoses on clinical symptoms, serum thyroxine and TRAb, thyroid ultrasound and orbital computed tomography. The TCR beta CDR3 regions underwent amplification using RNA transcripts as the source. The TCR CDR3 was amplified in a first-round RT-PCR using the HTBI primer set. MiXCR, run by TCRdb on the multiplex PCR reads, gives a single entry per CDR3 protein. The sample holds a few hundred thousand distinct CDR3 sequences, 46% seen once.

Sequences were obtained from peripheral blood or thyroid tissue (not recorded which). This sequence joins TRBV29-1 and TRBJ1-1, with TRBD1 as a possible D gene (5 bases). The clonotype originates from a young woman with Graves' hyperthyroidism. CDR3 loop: CSASSEYTGGRDTEAFF. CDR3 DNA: TGCAGCGCCAGCAGTGAATACACGGGGGGACGAGACACTGAAGCTTTCTTT.